Here is one TCR beta chain with its context. Its antigen is currently unknown. This record comes from a study of T-cell reconstitution after alpha-beta-depleted transplantation in children. Study-level findings and limits: Some patients owed their high day-60 TCRbeta diversity to surviving recipient T cells and thymic progenitors. T-cell counts and diversity at one year post-transplant came mainly from newly produced T cells. Expanded clones from the graft, numbering several hundred, reportedly supplied alpha-beta T cells about two months after transplant.

Trimming left V 1 base short and J 6 bases short, with 8 bases between. There are 13 residues in the CDR3. CDR1 is SGHRS, CDR2 YFSETQ, per germline. Preparation of the TCRbeta library was carried out with unique molecular identifiers. TCRdb reanalysed the PCR reads using MiXCR and keeps one entry per CDR3 protein. The sample contains 450,000 to 700,000 distinct CDR3 sequences, 25% to 30% of which appear only once. This chain joins TRBV5-1 and TRBJ2-1, with D uncertain. This receptor was obtained from a boy in the first two years of life with Wiskott-Aldrich syndrome, due to receive a stem cell transplant. The sequenced sample was PBMCs, obtained before TCRalphabeta/CD19-depleted stem cell transplant. This CDR3 reads CASSLWPSNEQFF. In DNA, the CDR3 is TGCGCCAGCAGCTTGTGGCCTAGCAATGAGCAGTTCTTC.